What follows are 32 T cell receptor beta chains derived from one specimen sequenced in a study of CD4 and CD8 cells across lung adenocarcinoma regions. TCRdb used MiXCR to reprocess the PCR reads, holding one entry per CDR3 protein. The sample has approximately 12,000 distinct CDR3 sequences, about 45% seen once. Sample: CD8+ T cells from the margin of a lung tumor. These receptors came from a female donor with lung adenocarcinoma. The CD4 and CD8 labels of this study may be unreliable.

V usage is TRBV5-8 and J usage is TRBJ2-3; D tentatively reads TRBD1 or TRBD2 (5 bases each). The length of the CDR3 is 15 residues. With 5 bases removed from V and 2 bases from J, the gap between germline ends came to 15 bases. Germline V gene lookup returns CDR1 SGHTS and CDR2 YDEGEE. DNA for the CDR3: TGTGCCAGCAGTGTCGGGGCACTACTCACAGATACGCAGTATTTT. Amino acid sequence: CASSVGALLTDTQYF.

This clonotype was recorded a few times. The chain uses TRBV27 and TRBJ2-5; 12 bases line up with TRBD2. The J call is in doubt because the DNA end fits TRBJ2-7 better. Looked up from germline, CDR1 is MNHEY and CDR2 is SMNVEV (reference sequence). The length of the CDR3 is 16 residues. CDR3 sequence reads: CASRSSLAGGTYEQYF. The CDR3 DNA follows: TGTGCCAGCAGATCCTCCCTAGCGGGAGGGACCTACGAGCAGTACTTC.

V gene TRBV25-1 combines with J gene TRBJ2-3; maybe TRBD1 (5 bases). The V gene lost 5 bases and the J gene lost 4 bases, with 22 bases spanning the gap. Germline assignment: CDR1 MGHDK and CDR2 SYGVNS. There are 17 residues in the CDR3. The CDR3, as DNA: TGTGCCAGCAGTCCGGTCCTACAGGCTGTGAGCTCAGATACGCAGTATTTT. It encodes CASSPVLQAVSSDTQYF.

This clonotype was counted at least ten times. The V gene is TRBV4-1, the J gene TRBJ2-2, with TRBD1 matching 8 bases. Germline CDR1 and CDR2: MGHRA and YSYEKL. V dropped 1 base and J dropped 0; count of bases not matched to a gene: 7. The CDR3 is made up of 18 amino acids. For the CDR3, the DNA is TGCGCCAGCAGCCAAGTAGACAGGGGCGCAGCGAACACCGGGGAGCTGTTTTTT. Its translation: CASSQVDRGAANTGELFF.

Sample share makes this clonotype medium-sized (0.01 to 0.1%). The gene calls are TRBV10-2 and TRBJ2-5; 9 bases align to TRBD2. Germline CDR1 is WSHSY and CDR2 is SAAADI. The CDR3 is made up of 13 amino acids. Trimming took 8 bases from V and 1 from J; bases not matched to a gene: 2. CDR3 in amino acids: CASGGLAQETQYF. CDR3 coding DNA: TGCGCCAGCGGGGGACTAGCCCAAGAGACCCAGTACTTC.

The genes are TRBV30 and TRBJ2-3; 7 nucleotides match TRBD2. The CDR3 runs 14 residues. Germline-derived CDR1 and CDR2 are GTSNPN and SVGIG (reference sequence). V shed 4 bases and J 1 base; nucleotides not matched to a gene: 5. The CDR3 loop reads CAWKQSGGTDTQYF. The DNA of the CDR3 is TGTGCCTGGAAGCAAAGCGGGGGCACAGATACGCAGTATTTT.

The chain carries TRBV6-5 and TRBJ1-2; D is undetermined. Trimming removed 0 bases from V and 0 bases from J, with 14 bases in between. Germline V gene sequence: CDR1 MNHEY, CDR2 SVGAGI. The CDR3 loop spans 17 amino acids. CDR3 sequence reads: CASSYSPSRKANYGYTF. The CDR3, as DNA: TGTGCCAGCAGTTACTCCCCCTCCCGCAAAGCTAACTATGGCTACACCTTC.

By share, this clonotype counts as medium-sized. The V gene is TRBV27, the J gene TRBJ2-1; 11 bases fit TRBD2. The J call is in doubt because the DNA end fits TRBJ2-7 better. This CDR3 is 14 amino acids long. Looked up from germline, CDR1 is MNHEY and CDR2 is SMNVEV (reference sequence). CDR3 in DNA: TGTGCCAGCAGAAGACTAGCGGGGTTGAGCGAGCAGTACTTC. It codes for CASRRLAGLSEQYF.

Turning to this clonotype: Compared with germline, one end of the junction differs, possibly owing to a read error. The rearrangement joins TRBV7-2 to TRBJ2-4; 9 nucleotides agree with TRBD2. This CDR3 comprises 15 residues. CDR1 SGHTA and CDR2 FQGNSA come from the germline V gene. The CDR3 spells CASSVAGVAKDIQYF. CDR3 DNA: TGTGCCAGCAGTGTAGCGGGGGTCGCCAAAGATATTCAGTACTTT.

To note about this clonotype: The junction differs from germline at one of its ends, possibly a read error. The rearrangement links TRBV4-1 to TRBJ1-2, with 8 bases fitting TRBD1. In germline, CDR1 is MGHRA, CDR2 YSYEKL. This CDR3 is built from 15 residues. As DNA, the CDR3 is TGCGCCAGCAGCCAAGGAATTGGACAGGGTCCTGGCTGCACCTTC. Protein: CASSQGIGQGPGCTF.

For this clonotype: The junction departs from the called germline gene at one end, perhaps through a read error. The DNA for the CDR3 is TGCGCCAGCAGTGAGTCAATAGCGGGGGGTTCAGATGAGCAGTATTTC. As protein: CASSESIAGGSDEQYF. The chain recombines TRBV10-1 with TRBJ2-3; TRBD2 agrees at 10 bases. CDR1 is WNHNN and CDR2 is SYGVQD in the germline V gene (reference sequence). The CDR3 is 16 amino acids.

The chain is built from TRBV6-1 and TRBJ2-3; TRBD2 aligns across 7 bases. Trimming removed 7 bases from V and 5 bases from J; junction bases left unmatched: 12. Germline loops: CDR1 MNHNS, CDR2 SASEGT. The CDR3 runs 15 residues. The CDR3 spells CASIAGVWGLDTQYF. CDR3 coding DNA: TGTGCCAGCATTGCGGGGGTGTGGGGCTTAGATACGCAGTATTTT.

This clonotype has ten or more counts. The V gene is TRBV6-1, the J gene TRBJ2-1; 12 bases line up with TRBD2. Per germline, CDR1 MNHNS and CDR2 SASEGT. This CDR3 contains 16 residues. The junction had 10 bases not matched to a gene; V was cut back by 5 bases and J by 8 bases. The CDR3 here is CASSLTLAGGWDEQFF. CDR3 sequence (DNA): TGTGCCAGCAGTCTAACCCTAGCGGGGGGGTGGGATGAGCAGTTCTTC.

The table lists this clonotype with a few counts. The chain joins TRBV6-1 to TRBJ2-5, with D unresolved. The DNA end is a closer match to TRBJ2-7, so the J assignment may be wrong. Germline CDR1 and CDR2: MNHNS and SASEGT. The CDR3 contains 13 residues. The CDR3 reads CASRKGNPYEQYF. CDR3 nucleotide sequence: TGTGCCAGCAGAAAAGGGAACCCCTACGAGCAGTACTTC.

This clonotype has a handful of counts. This chain links TRBV6-2 or TRBV6-3 with TRBJ2-1; the D call may be TRBD1 or TRBD2 (5 bases each). The germline CDR1 and CDR2 sequences are MNHEY and SVGEGT. CDR3 length equals 13 residues. V was pared by 6 bases and J by 6 bases, with 12 bases between. CDR3 coding DNA: TGTGCCAGCAGCGTGGGACGAACCAATGAGCAGTTCTTC. It encodes CASSVGRTNEQFF.

This clonotype was counted ten times or more. The chain couples TRBV11-2 to TRBJ2-1; 13 nucleotides agree with TRBD2. In germline, CDR1 is SGHAT, CDR2 FQNNGV. There are 15 residues in the CDR3. The trim removed 1 base at V and 10 bases at J, leaving 4 bases unmatched. The CDR3 DNA sequence: TGTGCCAGCAGCTTAGGAACTAGCGGGGGGGCCGAGCAGTTCTTC. This sequence encodes CASSLGTSGGAEQFF.

By sample fraction, this clonotype is medium-sized. The rearrangement joins TRBV10-3 to TRBJ2-1; D may match TRBD1 or TRBD2 (6 bases each). The J call may be mistaken, given a closer DNA end match to TRBJ2-7. CDR3 length: 14 residues. The V gene's germline CDR1 is ENHRY and CDR2 SYGVKD. The CDR3 DNA reads as TGTGCCATCACCAGGGGAGGTGGTGGGGAAGAGCAGTACTTC. It yields the protein CAITRGGGGEEQYF.

Many counts were recorded for this clonotype. This chain uses TRBV6-5 with TRBJ2-1; 11 bases are a match to TRBD2. The CDR3 extends over 14 amino acids. Germline CDR1 is MNHEY and CDR2 is SVGAGI. With 6 bases clipped from V and 9 bases from J, the junction kept 7 bases outside the gene matches. The chain's CDR3 is CASSGLAGGPEQFF. As DNA, the CDR3 is TGTGCCAGCAGCGGGCTAGCGGGGGGACCTGAGCAGTTCTTC.

The chain employs TRBV6-5 and TRBJ1-6; 8 bases align to TRBD1. V was pared by 0 bases and J by 10 bases, with 8 bases of the junction left unmatched. This CDR3 is 16 amino acids long. CDR1 and CDR2 (germline): MNHEY, SVGAGI. The DNA for the CDR3 is TGTGCCAGCAGTTACTCGGTCCAGGGGGCGAGATCACCCCTCCACTTT. This sequence encodes CASSYSVQGARSPLHF.

The chain combines TRBV6-5 with TRBJ2-1; D is possibly TRBD2 (7 bases). Germline V gene lookup returns CDR1 MNHEY and CDR2 SVGAGI. Trimming shortened V by 0 bases and J by 7 bases, and 16 bases separated the two germline ends. There are 16 residues in the CDR3. The CDR3 nucleotides are TGTGCCAGCAGTTACTCGGGGGGGGGGGCGACGAATGAGCAGTTCTTC. The encoded protein is CASSYSGGGATNEQFF.

This clonotype was observed a single time. The chain recombines TRBV12-3 or TRBV12-4 with TRBJ1-2, with 9 bases that match TRBD1. Trimming took 6 bases from V and 8 from J; bases not matched to a gene: 10. This CDR3 is 14 amino acids long. CDR3 protein: CASSLGQGLGGYTF. The CDR3, as DNA: TGTGCCAGCAGCCTGGGACAGGGTCTTGGAGGCTACACCTTC.

For this clonotype: At one of its ends the junction is not consistent with the germline gene, which may arise from a read error. The chain has TRBV7-9 and TRBJ2-2; the match to TRBD1 covers 7 bases. Germline V lookup: CDR1 SEHNR, CDR2 FQNEAQ (reference sequence). The CDR3 is made up of 13 amino acids. CDR3 DNA: TGTGCCAGCAGCTCTGTGGGCACAGGGGAGCTGTATTTT. Translating gives CASSSVGTGELYF.

By its share, this clonotype is large. This chain links TRBV10-2 with TRBJ2-5, with TRBD2 matching over 13 bases. There are 18 residues in the CDR3. Germline assignment: CDR1 WSHSY and CDR2 SAAADI. The V and J ends lost 6 bases and 0 bases, in that order; junction bases with no gene match: 10. The CDR3 region has the DNA TGCGCCAGCAGACCGCCGGGACTAGCGGGGACGTACCAAGAGACCCAGTACTTC. Its protein product is CASRPPGLAGTYQETQYF.

Points on this clonotype: Germline and junction disagree at one end, which may indicate a read error. The chain has TRBV6-5 and TRBJ2-1, with 11 bases matching TRBD2. Germline assignment: CDR1 MNHEY and CDR2 SVGAGI. The CDR3 contains 15 residues. The CDR3 sequence: CASRFSGTSGEEQFF. CDR3 bases: TGTGCCAGCAGATTCTCCGGGACTAGCGGCGAGGAGCAGTTTTTC.

In this sample, this clonotype turned up many times. The V gene is TRBV7-2, the J gene TRBJ2-4; D not certain. V shed 2 bases and J shed 6 bases, with 20 bases lying between them. The CDR3 is 17 residues long. CDR1 and CDR2 from the germline V gene are SGHTA and FQGNSA. CDR3 coding DNA: TGTGCCAGCAGCTTATCCCTTGGGCGTGGAGATAGAAACATTCAGTACTTC. It translates to CASSLSLGRGDRNIQYF.

This clonotype is deemed medium-sized. This chain uses TRBV10-2 with TRBJ2-7; D is perhaps TRBD1 (5 bases). This CDR3 comprises 13 residues. From germline, CDR1 is WSHSY and CDR2 SAAADI. The V end was cut by 5 bases, the J end by 2 bases, with 10 bases between. The CDR3 DNA reads as TGCGCCAGCAGTACCATACAGGCCTACGAGCAGTACTTC. It encodes CASSTIQAYEQYF.

This clonotype was counted between two and nine times. The chain is built from TRBV27 and TRBJ2-3, with 8 bases lining up with TRBD1. Germline lookup yields CDR1 MNHEY and CDR2 SMNVEV (reference sequence). After removal of 7 bases from V and 3 bases from J, the junction contained 3 bases not matched to a gene. The CDR3 has 13 residues. The CDR3 DNA reads as TGTGCCAGCACCAGGACAGGGACAGATACGCAGTATTTT. Residues: CASTRTGTDTQYF.

This clonotype is judged large (0.1 to 1%). CDR3 DNA: TGTGCCAGCAGAGGGGTTGATGCAGAGACCCAGTACTTC. It specifies CASRGVDAETQYF. The chain combines TRBV6-6 with TRBJ2-5, with D possibly TRBD1 on 5 matching bases. Trimming cost V 6 bases and J 4 bases, with 12 bases left between them. Germline assignment: CDR1 MNHNY and CDR2 SVGAGI (reference sequence). CDR3 length: 13 residues.

As for this clonotype: An end of the junction does not agree with germline; a read error may underlie this. This sequence joins TRBV6-5 and TRBJ1-5; D remains unclear. This CDR3 has 13 residues. Germline CDR1 is MNHEY and CDR2 is SVGAGI. CDR3 residues: CASSHDSDQPLHF. CDR3 coding DNA: TGTGCCAGCAGTCACGATAGCGATCAGCCCCTGCACTTT.

The chain carries TRBV6-5 and TRBJ2-3, with TRBD2 identical over 8 bases. Per germline, CDR1 MNHEY and CDR2 SVGAGI. This CDR3 is built from 16 residues. The CDR3 region is CASRYSRTSGRDTQYF. Written as DNA, the CDR3 is TGTGCGAGCCGTTACTCGAGGACGAGCGGGAGAGACACGCAGTATTTT.

Notes on this clonotype: It may be a read error: a sequence one base away is much more abundant. The chain carries TRBV6-5 and TRBJ2-1; TRBD1 matches 8 bases. The CDR3 length is 17 residues. Germline loops: CDR1 MNHEY, CDR2 SVGAGI. V shed 3 bases and J 10 bases; nucleotides not matched to a gene: 17. The CDR3 DNA sequence: TGTGCCAGCAGTTATTATGAGACAGGGGCGAATCCCTACGAGCAGTTCTTC. Its protein product is CASSYYETGANPYEQFF.

This clonotype was observed once. This chain connects TRBV6-1 to TRBJ2-3, with TRBD2 identical over 7 bases. The CDR3 length is 14 residues. Germline-derived CDR1 and CDR2 are MNHNS and SASEGT. V trimming: 8 bases; J trimming: 5 bases; junction bases outside the gene matches: 10. CDR3 amino acids: CASVKREIGDTQYF. For the CDR3, the DNA is TGTGCCAGCGTCAAGCGGGAAATCGGAGATACGCAGTATTTT.